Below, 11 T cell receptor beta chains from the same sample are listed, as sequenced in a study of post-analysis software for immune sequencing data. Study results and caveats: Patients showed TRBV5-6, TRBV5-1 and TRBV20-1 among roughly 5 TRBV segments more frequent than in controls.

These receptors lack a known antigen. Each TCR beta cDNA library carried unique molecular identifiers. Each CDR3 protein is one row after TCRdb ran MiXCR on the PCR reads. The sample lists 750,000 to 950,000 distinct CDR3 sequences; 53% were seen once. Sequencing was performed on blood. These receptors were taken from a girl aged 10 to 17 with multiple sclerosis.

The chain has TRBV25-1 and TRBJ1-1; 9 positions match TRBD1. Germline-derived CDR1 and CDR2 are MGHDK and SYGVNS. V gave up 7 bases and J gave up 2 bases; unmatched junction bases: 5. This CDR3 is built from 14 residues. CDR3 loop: CASMDRGVNTEAFF. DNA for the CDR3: TGTGCCAGCATGGACAGGGGAGTAAACACTGAAGCTTTCTTT.

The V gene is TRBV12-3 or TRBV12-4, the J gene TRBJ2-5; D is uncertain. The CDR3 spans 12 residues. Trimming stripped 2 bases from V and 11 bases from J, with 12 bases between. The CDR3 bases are TGTGCCAGCAGTTTAAATCACGGTGGGCAGTACTTC. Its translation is CASSLNHGGQYF.

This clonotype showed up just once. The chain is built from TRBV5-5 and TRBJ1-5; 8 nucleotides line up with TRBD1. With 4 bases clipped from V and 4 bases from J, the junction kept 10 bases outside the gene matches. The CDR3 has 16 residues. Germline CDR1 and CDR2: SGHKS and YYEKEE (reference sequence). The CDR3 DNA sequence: TGTGCCAGCAGCACGGACAGGGCATCGCGTAATCAGCCCCAGCATTTT. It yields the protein CASSTDRASRNQPQHF.

The CDR3 DNA is TGTGCCACCAGCAGAGATATAGACACGCAGTATTTT. Amino acids: CATSRDIDTQYF. The chain couples TRBV15 to TRBJ2-3; no firm D call. Germline CDR1 and CDR2: LNHNV and YYDKDF (reference sequence). Trimming stripped 0 bases from V and 9 bases from J, with 7 bases between. The CDR3 totals 12 residues.

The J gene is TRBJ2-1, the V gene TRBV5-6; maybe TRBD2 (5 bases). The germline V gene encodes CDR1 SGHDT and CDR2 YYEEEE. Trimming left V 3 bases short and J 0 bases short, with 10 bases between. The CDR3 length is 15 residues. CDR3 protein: CASSSMGSSYNEQFF. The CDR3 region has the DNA TGTGCCAGCAGCTCGATGGGGAGCTCCTACAATGAGCAGTTCTTC.

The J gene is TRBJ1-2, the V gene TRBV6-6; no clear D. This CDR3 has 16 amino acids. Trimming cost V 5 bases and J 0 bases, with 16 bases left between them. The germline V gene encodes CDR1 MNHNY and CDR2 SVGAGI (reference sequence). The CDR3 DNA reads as TGTGCCAGCAGTCAAAAAGGACTCGCCTCTAACTATGGCTACACCTTC. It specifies CASSQKGLASNYGYTF.

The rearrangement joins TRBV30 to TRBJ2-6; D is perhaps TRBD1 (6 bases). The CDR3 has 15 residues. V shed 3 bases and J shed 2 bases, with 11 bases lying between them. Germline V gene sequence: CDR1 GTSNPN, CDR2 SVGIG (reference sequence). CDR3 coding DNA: TGTGCCTGGAGAGAAGGGGGAGCTGGGGCCAACGTCCTGACTTTC. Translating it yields CAWREGGAGANVLTF.

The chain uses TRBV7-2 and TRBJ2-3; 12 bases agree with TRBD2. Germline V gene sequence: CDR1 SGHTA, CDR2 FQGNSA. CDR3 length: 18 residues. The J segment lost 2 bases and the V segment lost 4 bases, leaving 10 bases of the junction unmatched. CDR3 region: CASSSHLAGGINTDTQYF. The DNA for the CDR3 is TGTGCCAGCAGCTCTCACCTAGCGGGAGGGATTAACACAGATACGCAGTATTTT.

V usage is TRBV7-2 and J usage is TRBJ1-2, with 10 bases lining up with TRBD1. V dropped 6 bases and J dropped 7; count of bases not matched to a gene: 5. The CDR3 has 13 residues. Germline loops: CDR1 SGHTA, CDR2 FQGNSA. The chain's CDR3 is CASRRDRGGGYTF. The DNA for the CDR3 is TGTGCCAGCAGGCGGGACAGGGGTGGTGGCTACACCTTC. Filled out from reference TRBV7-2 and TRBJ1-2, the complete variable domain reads GAGVSQSPSNKVTEKGKDVELRCDPISGHTALYWYRQSLGQGLEFLIYFQGNSAPDKSGLPSDRFSAERTGGSVSTLTIQRTQQEDSAVYLCASRRDRGGGYTFGSGTRLTVV.

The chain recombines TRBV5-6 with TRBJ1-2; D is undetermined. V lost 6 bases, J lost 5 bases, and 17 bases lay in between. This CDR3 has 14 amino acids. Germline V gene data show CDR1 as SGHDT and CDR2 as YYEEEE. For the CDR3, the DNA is TGTGCCAGCACGAGAGGAACCCTGGAATATGGCTACACCTTC. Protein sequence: CASTRGTLEYGYTF.

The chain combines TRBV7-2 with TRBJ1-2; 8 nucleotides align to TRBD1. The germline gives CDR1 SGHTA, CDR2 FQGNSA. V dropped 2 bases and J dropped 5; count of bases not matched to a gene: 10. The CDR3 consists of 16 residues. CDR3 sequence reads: CASSLRDRPPGYGYTF. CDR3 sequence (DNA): TGTGCCAGCAGCTTACGGGACAGGCCGCCTGGATATGGCTACACCTTC.